This is a list of T cell receptor beta chains from one sample in a study of STAT5B mutations in CD4+ large granular lymphocyte leukemia. The protocol was immunoSEQ multiplex PCR, while the TCRdb copy is restricted to in-frame clones and leaves out a portion. Seen here are some 40,000 clones, approximately 83% observed once, and the top ten hold 2.6%. The sequencing input was CD4+ T cells from blood buffy coats. The receptor set was obtained from a human donor in good health. Both conserved end residues are part of each CDR3. A D gene is named only where the DNA matches it firmly. Some rows mark clone size as missing; the rest say once, few, many or name a class of expanded clone.

v_gene	d_gene	abundance	j_gene	CDR3nt	CDR3aa
TRBV7-9	.	once	TRBJ2-7	TGTGCCAGCAGCTTTAAGGGTTCGACCTACGAGCAGTACTTC	CASSFKGSTYEQYF
TRBV9	.	.	TRBJ1-1	TGTGCCAGCAGCGTAGACAGCTCTGAAGCTTTCTTT	CASSVDSSEAFF
TRBV19	.	.	TRBJ1-1	TGTGCCAGTAGTATAGATCGGGGGACTGAAGCTTTCTTT	CASSIDRGTEAFF
TRBV10-2	TRBD2	.	TRBJ2-3	TGCGCCAGCAGTGTGCCACTAGCGGGAGGGCCATATACGCAGTATTTT	CASSVPLAGGPYTQYF
TRBV5-6	TRBD2	.	TRBJ2-2	TGTGCCAGCAGCTTGCTGGGGACTAGCGTAGCCGGGGAGCTGTTTTTT	CASSLLGTSVAGELFF
TRBV6-6	.	.	TRBJ2-6	TGTGCCAGCAGTAGCGCAGATTTCTCTGGGGCCAACGTCCTGACTTTC	CASSSADFSGANVLTF
TRBV6-5	.	.	TRBJ1-2	TGTGCCAGCAGCCGGTGGGGCTATGGCTACACCTTC	CASSRWGYGYTF
TRBV6-5	.	.	TRBJ1-2	TGTGCCAGCAGACTGACAAGTTCTAATGGCTACACCTTC	CASRLTSSNGYTF
TRBV19	.	.	TRBJ1-2	TGTGCCAGTAGTATCGGGACCGACCGTAACTATGGCTACACCTTC	CASSIGTDRNYGYTF
TRBV19	TRBD2	.	TRBJ2-5	TGTGCCAGTAGTAATAGTCTAGCGGGAGGACCCAAAGAGACCCAGTACTTC	CASSNSLAGGPKETQYF
TRBV27	.	.	TRBJ2-4	TGTGCCAGCGGATCCGGTTTGTATCCCAAAAACATTCAGTACTTC	CASGSGLYPKNIQYF
TRBV7-9	TRBD1	.	TRBJ1-4	TGTGCCAGCAGCTTTGGACAGGCCGCCCGTCGAGAAAAACTGTTTTTT	CASSFGQAARREKLFF
TRBV5-1	.	.	TRBJ2-5	TGCGCCAGCAACGACGCTGCGACCGCCCAAGAGACCCAGTACTTC	CASNDAATAQETQYF
TRBV7-9	.	.	TRBJ1-2	TGTGCCAGCAGCTTAGGGGGCGCGAGATATGGCTACACCTTC	CASSLGGARYGYTF
TRBV5-8	TRBD1	.	TRBJ1-4	TGTGCCAGCAGCTCGGGACAGGGTCGGGAAAAACTGTTTTTT	CASSSGQGREKLFF
TRBV19	.	.	TRBJ2-7	TGTGCCAGTAGTACCCCGGACCGGTCTTACGAGCAGTACTTC	CASSTPDRSYEQYF
TRBV10-2	TRBD2	.	TRBJ2-7	TGCGCCAGCAGTGCCGCTAGCGGGAGTTTCTCCCACGAGCAGTACTTC	CASSAASGSFSHEQYF
TRBV30	.	.	TRBJ1-1	TGTGTCTTAAAAGTGGGGCCGAAAGCTTTCTTT	CVLKVGPKAFF
TRBV29-1	.	.	TRBJ1-4	TGCAGCGTTGCCTTCGGCCAGGGGGAAAAACTGTTTTTT	CSVAFGQGEKLFF
TRBV7-8	.	.	TRBJ2-5	TGTGCCAGCAGCCCCAGACTATCTTCCCGGGAGACCCAGTACTTC	CASSPRLSSRETQYF
TRBV4-1	.	.	TRBJ2-1	TGCGCCAGCAGCCAAGTGGACATGGGGCTAGCAGGCCCCAATGAGCAGTTCTTC	CASSQVDMGLAGPNEQFF
TRBV6-1	TRBD1	.	TRBJ2-1	TGTGCCAGCAGTAGGGGACAGGGGGCCTACAATGAGCAGTTCTTC	CASSRGQGAYNEQFF
TRBV5-5	.	once	TRBJ1-5	TGTGCCAGCAGCTTGGCCCCCGATAATCAGCCCCAGCATTTT	CASSLAPDNQPQHF
TRBV28	.	.	TRBJ2-5	TGTGCCAGCAGTTTGAAGTTGCGGGGCGGGACCCAGTACTTC	CASSLKLRGGTQYF
TRBV28	.	.	TRBJ1-4	TGTGCCAGCTGTCAGAATAATGAAAAACTGTTTTTT	CASCQNNEKLFF
TRBV10-1	TRBD1	.	TRBJ1-5	TGCGCCATTCCGACAGGGGGCAGCAATCAGCCCCAGCATTTT	CAIPTGGSNQPQHF
TRBV7-9	.	.	TRBJ1-1	TGTGCCAGCAGCCAAGGCGGGGGGGAGACTGAAGCTTTCTTT	CASSQGGGETEAFF
TRBV9	TRBD1	.	TRBJ1-6	TGTGCCAGCAGCTCCGGGACAGGGGGTAATTCACCCCTCCACTTT	CASSSGTGGNSPLHF
TRBV6-6	.	.	TRBJ2-2	TGTGCCAGCAGTTACTCGACCGTGGGGGCCGGGGAGCTGTTTTTT	CASSYSTVGAGELFF
TRBV2	.	.	TRBJ1-2	TGTGCCAGCAGACTGACAGATACTAACTATGGCTACACCTTC	CASRLTDTNYGYTF
TRBV4-1	TRBD1	.	TRBJ1-1	TGCGCCAGCCAAAGGGGGGACAGGGGCGTCAAGAACACTGAAGCTTTCTTT	CASQRGDRGVKNTEAFF
TRBV28	.	.	TRBJ1-5	TGTGCCAGCAACGGCAATTGGGGTAGCAATCAGCCCCAGCATTTT	CASNGNWGSNQPQHF
TRBV28	.	.	TRBJ1-5	TGTGCCAGCAGTTTAGGGCATCAGCCCCAGCATTTT	CASSLGHQPQHF
TRBV5-5	.	few	TRBJ1-3	TGTGCCAGCAGCTTACAACCGGTGGGAAACACCATATATTTT	CASSLQPVGNTIYF
TRBV4-1	.	few	TRBJ2-1	TGCGCCAGCAGCCAAGATGGCCCGAGGACAGGACTATACAATGAGCAGTTCTTC	CASSQDGPRTGLYNEQFF
TRBV7-2	TRBD2	once	TRBJ2-1	TGTGCCAGCAGCCGGCGGCTAGCGGGAGACAATGAGCAGTTCTTC	CASSRRLAGDNEQFF